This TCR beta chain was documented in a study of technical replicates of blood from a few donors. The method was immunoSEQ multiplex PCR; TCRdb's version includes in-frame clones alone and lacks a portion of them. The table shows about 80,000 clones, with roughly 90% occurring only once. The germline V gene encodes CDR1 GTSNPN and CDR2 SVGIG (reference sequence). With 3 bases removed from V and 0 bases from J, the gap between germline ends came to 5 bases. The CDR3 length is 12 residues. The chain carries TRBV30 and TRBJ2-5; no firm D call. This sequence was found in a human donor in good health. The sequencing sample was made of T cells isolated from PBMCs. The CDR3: CAWSRDQETQYF. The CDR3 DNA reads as TGTGCCTGGAGCCGGGACCAAGAGACCCAGTACTTC.